The T cell receptor (beta chain) described here comes from a study of T cells after posttransplantation cyclophosphamide. The ends lost 5 bases at V and 2 bases at J; junction bases unmatched: 4. Per the germline V gene, CDR1 is SEHNR and CDR2 is FQNEAQ (reference sequence). The CDR3 sequence is 15 residues long. This clone was observed many times. Its antigen remains unknown. The study's findings and limits: Later post-transplant blood repertoires were often dominated by donor CD8+ memory clones.

Here immunoSEQ multiplex PCR was the method, and the copy in TCRdb shows in-frame clones only, minus some. Recorded here are fewer than 35,000 clones, none singletons. Sequencing input: PBMCs. The V gene is TRBV7-9, the J gene TRBJ2-3; 10 bases are shared with TRBD1. The clonotype originates from a woman aged 55-70 years in good health, CMV-negative, and a related stem cell transplant donor. The DNA of the CDR3 is TGTGCCAGCAGCCGACAGGGGGCTTCCACAGATACGCAGTATTTT. Its protein product is CASSRQGASTDTQYF.